This T cell receptor beta chain is from a study of radiotherapy plus CTLA-4 blockade in lung cancer. Data came from immunoSEQ multiplex PCR; TCRdb stores just in-frame clones and leaves some out. The table lists about 59,000 clones, around 68% of them singletons, with about 8% in the top ten. V was shortened by 5 bases and J by 8 bases, with 21 bases between the two germline ends. This CDR3 is built from 16 residues. Germline V gene lookup returns CDR1 SEHNR and CDR2 FQNEAQ (reference sequence). This sample comprised peripheral blood, obtained from a patient treated with radiotherapy plus ipilimumab. The rearrangement joins TRBV7-9 to TRBJ1-4, with D unclear. The TCR comes from a human donor with non-small cell lung cancer whose response to radiotherapy plus ipilimumab could not be evaluated. CDR3 bases: TGTGCCAGCAGCCCCACCACGGTAAAGGAGGGCGAAAAACTGTTTTTT. Translated: CASSPTTVKEGEKLFF.